This TCR beta chain was sequenced for a study of control samples from healthy donors and cancer patients. The CDR3 is 12 residues long. Trimming took 6 bases from V and 4 from J, leaving 7 bases between them. Measured with immunoSEQ multiplex PCR; TCRdb has only the in-frame clones, and not every one. The sample consists of about 140,000 clones, around 88% of them appearing once. The sequencing sample was made of blood. This TCR was recovered from a man between 18 and 29 years old in good health. The V gene is TRBV12-3 or TRBV12-4, the J gene TRBJ1-3; the D is unclear. CDR3 sequence (DNA): TGTGCCAGCAGCCTCAAAGGAAACACCATATATTTT. This translates into CASSLKGNTIYF.